The 18 T cell receptor beta chains below were found in one sample sequenced in a study of breast tumors, draining lymph nodes, adjacent tissues (TCRdb year 2016). Lymph node samples were obtained from the axillary draining lymph nodes of breast cancer patients. Library preparation employed multiplex PCR. TCRdb names Illumina HiSeq 2000 as the instrument used. The public reads were reprocessed in TCRdb via fastp at Q25 and MiXCR, keeping in-frame beta chains. Rows are combined by CDR3 protein, so each entry shows the most common genes and DNA. The sample table holds about 89,000 distinct CDR3 sequences, of which around 28% were seen once. The leading ten clones occupy roughly 8.1% of the sample. Sample: axillary lymph node tissue. The receptors shown here come from a female donor with breast cancer. Some clones in this sample may be carry-over from other donors' samples.

This clonotype was seen many times. A much more abundant neighbour one base away suggests this may be a read error. V and J are TRBV20-1 and TRBJ2-1; unclear D gene. Germline-derived CDR1 and CDR2 are DFQATT and SNEGSKA (reference sequence). This CDR3 region has 11 residues. CDR3 amino acids: CSASLVDEQSF. CDR3 bases: TGCAGTGCTAGCCTAGTGGATGAGCAGTCCTTC.

This clonotype was recorded at least ten times. The chain links TRBV19 to TRBJ2-1; 12 nucleotides line up with TRBD2. CDR1 and CDR2 from the germline V gene are LNHDA and SQIVND (reference sequence). Unmatched junction bases numbered 8, after V lost 5 bases and J lost 9 bases. The CDR3 spans 15 residues. This CDR3 is CASSAETSGRVEQFF. CDR3 in DNA: TGTGCCAGTAGTGCGGAGACTAGCGGGAGAGTTGAGCAGTTCTTC.

Comment on this clonotype: Its ends do not fully match the called genes, so a read error is possible. The rearrangement uses TRBV7-2 and TRBJ1-4, with D tentatively TRBD1 (5 bases). CDR3 length: 15 residues. Germline V CDR1 and CDR2: SGHTA, FQGNSA. The CDR3 DNA reads TGTGCCAGCAGCTCCAGCACGGGGGTTAATGGAAAACTGTTTTTT. It is translated as CASSSSTGVNGKLFF.

This clonotype was recorded at least ten times. The chain couples TRBV3-2 to TRBJ2-7; the D call in the table, TRBD1, was not verified against the DNA. TRBV3-2 is annotated as a pseudogene. CDR3 length: 16 amino acids. Here the CDR3 DNA reads TGTGCCAGCAGCCAAGTAGAGCCACAGGGGGGCTACGAGCAGTACTTC. Protein product: CASSQVEPQGGYEQYF.

Many counts were recorded for this clonotype. The gene calls are TRBV28 and TRBJ2-7, with TRBD1 identical over 9 bases. CDR3 length: 16 residues. Losses at the gene ends were 8 bases for V and 4 bases for J; bases not matched to a gene: 15. Germline V gene lookup returns CDR1 MDHEN and CDR2 SYDVKM. DNA of the CDR3: TGTGCCAGCTCCGCCCACTCCGGGACAGGGTTGTACGAGCAGTACTTC. Translation gives CASSAHSGTGLYEQYF.

This clonotype was counted at least ten times. J is TRBJ2-5 and V is TRBV6-1; tentative D call: TRBD2 (5 bases). V was cut by 7 bases and J by 1 base, with 22 bases left in between. This CDR3 spans 17 amino acids. Germline assignment: CDR1 MNHNS and CDR2 SASEGT. This CDR3 reads CASTQTGSLTLQETQYF. The CDR3 DNA reads TGTGCCAGCACCCAGACGGGGAGCCTTACCCTCCAAGAGACCCAGTACTTC.

This sequence joins TRBV24-1 and TRBJ1-2; unclear D gene. Per the germline V gene, CDR1 is KGHDR and CDR2 is SFDVKD. The CDR3 is 13 residues long. Deletions cut 6 bases from V and 2 bases from J, with 9 bases between. The DNA for the CDR3 is TGTGCCACCAGTCAAACGGGGAACTATGGCTACACCTTC. This encodes CATSQTGNYGYTF.

In its sample, this clonotype was seen many times. The chain uses TRBV11-3 and TRBJ2-7; D call uncertain. V dropped 5 bases and J dropped 4 bases, with 6 bases sitting between them. The CDR3 length is 11 residues. The germline gives CDR1 SGHNT, CDR2 YENEEA. Here the CDR3 DNA reads TGTGCCAGCAGCGAAAAATACGAGCAGTACTTC. It encodes CASSEKYEQYF.

For this clonotype: Because it lacks the conserved phenylalanine or tryptophan at the end, this CDR3 is likely a read error. The chain is built from TRBV27 and TRBJ2-3, with D perhaps TRBD2 (5 bases). The CDR3 sequence is 15 residues long. Trimming shortened V by 11 bases and J by 3 bases, and 21 bases separated the two germline ends. Germline-derived CDR1 and CDR2 are MNHEY and SMNVEV (reference sequence). The CDR3 bases are TGTGCCCGAGACGACCAACGAGCGGAAACAGATACGCAGTATCTT. Translating gives CARDDQRAETDTQYL.

This clonotype has at least ten counts. The V gene is TRBV7-2, the J gene TRBJ2-2; 8 positions match TRBD1. CDR3 length: 14 residues. J was trimmed by 7 bases and V by 4 bases; bases with no gene match: 5. The germline gives CDR1 SGHTA, CDR2 FQGNSA. The CDR3 sequence is CASSSQGQDGELFF. In DNA, the CDR3 is TGTGCCAGCAGCTCCCAGGGACAGGACGGGGAGCTGTTTTTT.

This clonotype was counted ten times or more. The genes are TRBV4-3 and TRBJ2-2, with 8 bases fitting TRBD2. Germline-derived CDR1 and CDR2 are LGHNA and YSLEER. Trimming removed 1 base from V and 5 bases from J; junction bases left unmatched: 12. The length of the CDR3 is 18 residues. The DNA for the CDR3 is TGCGCCAGCAGCCAAGGGGGTAGCGGGGCAATCCTTACCGGGGAGCTGTTTTTT. This gives the protein CASSQGGSGAILTGELFF.

Ten or more counts support this clonotype. The germline gene is not matched at one end of the junction; a read error may be the cause. This chain uses TRBV6-2 or TRBV6-3 with TRBJ1-5; D is possibly TRBD1 (5 bases). The CDR3 covers 17 residues. Germline V gene lookup returns CDR1 MNHEY and CDR2 SVGEGT. As DNA, the CDR3 is TGTGCCAGCAGCTACTCCCCGGGGGTAGTAGGGAGTCAGCCCCAGCATTTT. This translates into CASSYSPGVVGSQPQHF.

This clonotype has a count of ten or more. The chain joins TRBV7-8 to TRBJ2-7; the D is unclear. V was cut by 2 bases and J by 2 bases, with 28 bases left in between. The CDR3 consists of 20 residues. The germline CDR1 and CDR2 sequences are SGHVS and FQNEAQ. Here the CDR3 DNA reads TGTGCCAGCAGCTTAATCAAGTCTCGCGAACGTGGAACCCCCACCTACGAGCAGTACTTC. This codes for CASSLIKSRERGTPTYEQYF.

CDR3 protein: CASTGTSGRAYEQYF. The CDR3 nucleotides are TGTGCCAGCACCGGGACTAGCGGGAGGGCGTACGAGCAGTACTTC. The V gene is TRBV6-4, the J gene TRBJ2-7; the match to TRBD2 covers 16 bases. V was pared by 7 bases and J by 4 bases, with 4 bases of the junction left unmatched. Germline V gene data show CDR1 as MRHNA and CDR2 as SNTAGT. The CDR3 loop spans 15 amino acids.

There are a few counts of this clonotype. This chain links TRBV15 with TRBJ2-1, with D maybe TRBD2 (5 bases). V dropped 3 bases and J dropped 5 bases, with 23 bases sitting between them. Per germline, CDR1 LNHNV and CDR2 YYDKDF (reference sequence). This CDR3 contains 18 residues. The CDR3 sequence: CATSSPLWSSGQDNEQFF. In DNA, the CDR3 is TGTGCCACCAGCAGCCCACTCTGGTCCAGCGGCCAAGACAATGAGCAGTTCTTC. Full variable domain (outside the CDR3, taken from reference TRBV15 and TRBJ2-1): DAMVIQNPRYQVTQFGKPVTLSCSQTLNHNVMYWYQQKSSQAPKLLFHYYDKDFNNEADTPDNFQSRRPNTSFCFLDIRSPGLGDTAMYLCATSSPLWSSGQDNEQFFGPGTRLTVL.

This clonotype was detected many times. The V gene is TRBV12-3 or TRBV12-4, the J gene TRBJ2-3; tentatively, D is TRBD2 (6 bases). The germline V and J ends were trimmed by 3 bases and 2 bases, with 15 bases remaining between them. CDR3 length: 16 amino acids. CDR3: CASSLEVAEPTDTQYF. In nucleotides, the CDR3 is TGTGCCAGCAGTTTGGAGGTAGCGGAACCCACAGATACGCAGTATTTT.

This clonotype was seen a few times. This could be a read error, since a much larger clone is one nucleotide away. V is TRBV20-1 and J is TRBJ2-1, with unresolved D. The CDR3 has 12 residues. Germline CDR1 is DFQATT and CDR2 is SNEGSKA (reference sequence). CDR3 DNA sequence: TGCAGTCTGAACGGTTTAAACAATGAGCCGTTCTTC. It translates to CSLNGLNNEPFF.

Written as DNA, the CDR3 is TGTGCCAGCAGCTCTCTAGCGGGGTATTACAATGAGCAGTTCTTC. Amino acids: CASSSLAGYYNEQFF. The chain recombines TRBV7-3 with TRBJ2-1; 9 bases match TRBD2. The CDR3 loop spans 15 amino acids. V gave up 4 bases and J gave up 4 bases; unmatched junction bases: 5. From germline, CDR1 is SGHTA and CDR2 FQGTGA. Full variable domain (outside the CDR3, taken from reference TRBV7-3 and TRBJ2-1): GAGVSQTPSNKVTEKGKYVELRCDPISGHTALYWYRQSLGQGPEFLIYFQGTGAADDSGLPNDRFFAVRPEGSVSTLKIQRTERGDSAVYLCASSSLAGYYNEQFFGPGTRLTVL.